The 27 T cell receptor beta chains listed next were all sequenced from one sample in a study of blood T cell repertoires in COVID-19 (dated by TCRdb to 2018 to 2021). Libraries were made using the immunoSEQ multiplex PCR assay. TCRdb re-hosts the immuneACCESS table, in-frame sequences only. Its copies lack some clones; in the studies checked, an unresolved V gene accounts for under half of them, and the cause for the rest is not known. The sample data list some 140,000 clones, and roughly 84% of these were observed just once. The ten largest clonotypes hold around 5.5% of the sample. Material for sequencing was PBMCs or T cells enriched from blood (not recorded which). The receptors derive from a man aged 35-49 years with acute COVID-19.

This chain uses TRBV7-7 with TRBJ1-1, with a weak D call TRBD1 (5 bases). CDR1 is SSHAT and CDR2 is FNYEAQ in the germline V gene (reference sequence). The V and J ends lost 2 bases and 1 base respectively, with 14 bases between them. CDR3 length: 16 amino acids. For the CDR3, the DNA is TGTGCCAGCAGCTTAACCGAGGCCAGGGAGAACACTGAAGCTTTCTTT. It encodes CASSLTEARENTEAFF.

V gene TRBV9 combines with J gene TRBJ1-1, with D maybe TRBD1 (5 bases). This CDR3 contains 15 residues. Between the trimmed V and J ends, which lost 0 bases and 7 bases, there was a span of 16 bases. CDR1 and CDR2 from the germline V gene are SGDLS and YYNGEE. As DNA, the CDR3 is TGTGCCAGCAGCGTAGGGGGGGTAGGTAATGTTGAAGCTTTCTTT. The encoded protein is CASSVGGVGNVEAFF.

The V call is TRBV7-2, the J call TRBJ1-6; 11 bases map to TRBD1. The V gene's germline CDR1 is SGHTA and CDR2 FQGNSA. The CDR3 is made up of 15 amino acids. V lost 1 base and J lost 11; bases outside the gene matches: 4. The CDR3 DNA reads TGTGCCAGCAGCTTAGGGGGGACAGGGGGGACACCCCTCCACTTT. The encoded protein is CASSLGGTGGTPLHF.

V is TRBV7-9 and J is TRBJ2-5; TRBD2 matches at 14 bases. CDR3 size: 19 residues. V gave up 4 bases and J gave up 1 base; unmatched junction bases: 11. Germline assignment: CDR1 SEHNR and CDR2 FQNEAQ (reference sequence). The CDR3: CASSSERTSGRQRQETQYF. In nucleotides, the CDR3 is TGTGCCAGCAGCTCCGAGAGGACTAGCGGGAGGCAGCGCCAAGAGACCCAGTACTTC.

The chain uses TRBV7-2 and TRBJ2-3; possibly TRBD2 for D (5 bases). The CDR3 extends over 12 amino acids. With 5 bases removed from V and 8 bases from J, the gap between germline ends came to 11 bases. Germline V CDR1 and CDR2: SGHTA, FQGNSA. The CDR3 nucleotides are TGTGCCAGCAGCAATCTAGCACCTACGCAGTATTTT. It codes for CASSNLAPTQYF.

The chain is built from TRBV18 and TRBJ2-1; perhaps TRBD2 as D (5 bases). V was shortened by 1 base and J by 7 bases, with 23 bases between the two germline ends. CDR1 is KGHSH, CDR2 LQKENI, per germline. This CDR3 has 18 amino acids. The DNA for the CDR3 is TGTGCCAGCTCACCACTCGCCCCCGTAATGGGAGTAGAGAATGAGCAGTTCTTC. It yields the protein CASSPLAPVMGVENEQFF.

The gene calls are TRBV6-5 and TRBJ2-2, with TRBD1 matching over 8 bases. Germline V CDR1 and CDR2: MNHEY, SVGAGI. The V segment lost 2 bases and the J segment 3 bases; nucleotides outside the gene matches: 2. The CDR3 loop spans 15 amino acids. CDR3 in DNA: TGTGCCAGCAGTTACGGACAGGGTTACACCGGGGAGCTGTTTTTT. Translating gives CASSYGQGYTGELFF.

V and J are TRBV7-8 and TRBJ2-2, with TRBD1 matching 7 bases. This CDR3 comprises 18 residues. V was clipped by 3 bases and J by 2 bases; unmatched bases: 12. Germline V gene data show CDR1 as SGHVS and CDR2 as FQNEAQ. CDR3 amino acids: CASSFRRYRGRNTGELFF. The DNA of the CDR3 is TGTGCCAGCAGCTTCCGACGTTACAGGGGTCGTAACACCGGGGAGCTGTTTTTT. Full variable domain (outside the CDR3, taken from reference TRBV7-8 and TRBJ2-2): GAGVSQSPRYKVAKRGQDVALRCDPISGHVSLFWYQQALGQGPEFLTYFQNEAQLDKSGLPSDRFFAERPEGSVSTLKIQRTQQEDSAVYLCASSFRRYRGRNTGELFFGEGSRLTVL.

This chain uses TRBV10-3 with TRBJ1-2, with a tentative D call TRBD1 (5 bases). Trimming stripped 2 bases from V and 6 bases from J, with 22 bases between. The CDR3 is 17 residues long. CDR1 is ENHRY, CDR2 SYGVKD, per germline. The DNA for the CDR3 is TGTGCCATCAGTGAGACCAAGGGTCAACAGGAAGAGGATGGCTACACCTTC. Amino acid sequence: CAISETKGQQEEDGYTF.

The chain is built from TRBV10-3 and TRBJ1-6, with 9 bases matching TRBD1. There are 16 residues in the CDR3. Losses at the gene ends were 5 bases for V and 7 bases for J; bases not matched to a gene: 9. Germline-derived CDR1 and CDR2 are ENHRY and SYGVKD. The CDR3 bases are TGTGCCATCAGTCTTCGACAGGGGGATGTGAATTCACCCCTCCACTTT. Translation gives CAISLRQGDVNSPLHF.

V and J are TRBV19 and TRBJ2-1; TRBD2 might be the D (5 bases). CDR1 and CDR2 from the germline V gene are LNHDA and SQIVND (reference sequence). Trimming removed 2 bases at V and 15 bases at J, with 11 bases between. This CDR3 comprises 11 residues. CDR3 protein: CASSIRRVLFF. The CDR3 nucleotides are TGTGCCAGTAGTATAAGGCGGGTCCTGTTCTTC.

This clone was recorded a few times. DNA for the CDR3: TGCGCCAGCAGCCACCCCGACAGGGAATCTGGAAACACCATATATTTT. Translated: CASSHPDRESGNTIYF. The rearrangement joins TRBV4-1 to TRBJ1-3; 7 bases are a match to TRBD1. The CDR3 spans 16 residues. With 3 bases clipped from V and 1 base from J, the junction kept 6 bases outside the gene matches. Per the germline V gene, CDR1 is MGHRA and CDR2 is YSYEKL.

This chain joins TRBV4-3 and TRBJ2-1; D is perhaps TRBD2 (6 bases). The CDR3 has 16 residues. Germline CDR1 LGHNA, CDR2 YSLEER. Trimming took off 3 bases at V and 3 bases at J, with 15 bases between the two ends. The CDR3 loop reads CASSHYLGGDYNEQFF. CDR3 DNA: TGCGCCAGCAGCCATTATTTGGGGGGAGACTACAATGAGCAGTTCTTC.

V gene TRBV5-4 combines with J gene TRBJ2-5; 7 bases match TRBD1. Germline V gives CDR1 SGHNT, CDR2 YYREEE (reference sequence). The CDR3 is made up of 13 amino acids. V lost 4 bases, J lost 4 bases, and 4 bases stayed unmatched. CDR3 region: CASSTGTAETQYF. The CDR3 DNA reads as TGTGCCAGCAGCACCGGGACAGCAGAGACCCAGTACTTC.

J is TRBJ1-2 and V is TRBV12-3 or TRBV12-4; possibly TRBD1 for D (6 bases). The CDR3 is made up of 13 amino acids. Trimming left V 6 bases short and J 4 bases short, with 12 bases between. Here the CDR3 DNA reads TGTGCCAGCAGCATTGGACAGCCCTATGGCTACACCTTC. Translating it yields CASSIGQPYGYTF.

This sequence joins TRBV5-1 and TRBJ1-3; TRBD1 matches at 7 bases. This CDR3 has 16 residues. Looked up from germline, CDR1 is SGHRS and CDR2 is YFSETQ. J lost 0 bases, V lost 3 bases, and 6 bases had no gene match. CDR3 DNA: TGCGCCAGCAGCTACGGACAGGCGAGCTCTGGAAACACCATATATTTT. This codes for CASSYGQASSGNTIYF.

This chain connects TRBV11-3 to TRBJ2-1; TRBD2 is a possible D gene (5 bases). Germline assignment: CDR1 SGHNT and CDR2 YENEEA. The CDR3 contains 13 residues. V lost 0 bases to trimming and J lost 9 bases, with 9 bases between them. CDR3 sequence reads: CASSLEAGVEQFF. Written as DNA, the CDR3 is TGTGCCAGCAGCTTAGAAGCCGGGGTTGAGCAGTTCTTC.

The rearrangement uses TRBV6-4 and TRBJ1-5; D uncertain. Trimming shortened V by 6 bases and J by 2 bases, and 8 bases separated the two germline ends. The germline V gene encodes CDR1 MRHNA and CDR2 SNTAGT. This CDR3 has 13 residues. The CDR3: CASSPGGNQPQHF. As DNA, the CDR3 is TGTGCCAGCAGCCCCGGGGGCAATCAGCCCCAGCATTTT.

This CDR3 reads CASSANRGVSSSPEAFF. In DNA form, the CDR3 reads TGCGCCAGCAGCGCGAACAGGGGCGTGAGTTCGTCTCCTGAAGCTTTCTTT. The rearrangement links TRBV10-1 to TRBJ1-1; 7 nucleotides agree with TRBD1. V lost 6 bases to trimming and J lost 6 bases; unmatched junction nucleotides: 19. The CDR3 loop spans 17 amino acids. Germline V gives CDR1 WNHNN, CDR2 SYGVQD (reference sequence).

The CDR3 is CASSQDWDRGLSEQFF. CDR3 nucleotide sequence: TGCGCCAGCAGCCAAGATTGGGACAGGGGGCTCTCTGAGCAGTTCTTC. J is TRBJ2-1 and V is TRBV4-1; TRBD1 matches at 12 bases. Germline-derived CDR1 and CDR2 are MGHRA and YSYEKL. V was pared by 0 bases and J by 9 bases, with 6 bases of the junction left unmatched. This CDR3 region has 16 residues.

The chain joins TRBV7-9 to TRBJ2-2, with 8 bases that match TRBD2. Trimming cost V 0 bases and J 7 bases; bases outside gene matches: 10. The CDR3 length is 17 residues. CDR1 and CDR2 from the germline V gene are SEHNR and FQNEAQ (reference sequence). CDR3 residues: CASSLASSGSFHGELFF. The CDR3 region has the DNA TGTGCCAGCAGCTTAGCCAGCAGCGGGAGTTTTCACGGGGAGCTGTTTTTT.

The chain couples TRBV13 to TRBJ2-7, with TRBD1 identical over 9 bases. V shed 5 bases, J shed 6 bases, and the junction held 5 bases outside the gene matches. Germline V gives CDR1 PRHDT, CDR2 FYEKMQ (reference sequence). The CDR3 is made up of 13 amino acids. The CDR3 sequence: CASSLGQGSEQYF. CDR3 sequence (DNA): TGTGCCAGCAGCCTGGGACAGGGCAGCGAGCAGTACTTC.

In its sample, this clone was seen once. The CDR3 spells CASSPPGLAERSSYNEQFF. The CDR3 nucleotides are TGTGCCAGCAGCCCACCGGGACTAGCGGAGCGGAGCTCCTACAATGAGCAGTTCTTC. The chain is built from TRBV13 and TRBJ2-1; 11 nucleotides match TRBD2. The germline CDR1 and CDR2 sequences are PRHDT and FYEKMQ (reference sequence). The CDR3 contains 19 residues. V dropped 5 bases and J dropped 0; count of bases not matched to a gene: 12.

This clone was found a few times. The gene calls are TRBV13 and TRBJ2-2, with 8 bases matching TRBD2. Germline CDR1 reads PRHDT; CDR2 reads FYEKMQ (reference sequence). Trimming at V came to 6 bases and at J to 5 bases, leaving 8 bases not matched to a gene. The length of the CDR3 is 15 residues. The CDR3 nucleotides are TGTGCCAGCAGGACCGGGACTAGGAGGACCGGGGAGCTGTTTTTT. As protein: CASRTGTRRTGELFF.

This clone was observed a single time. This rearrangement joins TRBV30 to TRBJ1-2; 8 positions agree with TRBD1. Germline V gene sequence: CDR1 GTSNPN, CDR2 SVGIG (reference sequence). This CDR3 region has 13 residues. With 2 bases clipped from V and 7 bases from J, the junction kept 6 bases outside the gene matches. CDR3 in DNA: TGTGCCTGGAGTTTGGACAGGGTGAGTGGCTACACCTTC. Amino acid sequence: CAWSLDRVSGYTF. Full variable domain (outside the CDR3, taken from reference TRBV30 and TRBJ1-2): SQTIHQWPATLVQPVGSPLSLECTVEGTSNPNLYWYRQAAGRGLQLLFYSVGIGQISSEVPQNLSASRPQDRQFILSSKKLLLSDSGFYLCAWSLDRVSGYTFGSGTRLTVV.

The chain uses TRBV24-1 and TRBJ1-6; D is unclear. This CDR3 comprises 13 residues. Trimming pared 4 bases from V and 10 bases from J, leaving 10 bases between. CDR1 KGHDR and CDR2 SFDVKD come from the germline V gene. Written as DNA, the CDR3 is TGTGCCACCAGTGAGACAAGTTTCTCACCCCTCCACTTT. Translating it yields CATSETSFSPLHF.

This rearrangement joins TRBV3-1 (or the pseudogene TRBV3-2) to TRBJ1-1; D is undetermined. Germline V gives CDR1 LGHDT, CDR2 YNNKEL (reference sequence). V lost 1 base and J 7 bases, leaving 10 bases between the germline ends. This CDR3 is 13 amino acids long. CDR3 amino acids: CASSQGQDYEAFF. The CDR3 DNA sequence: TGTGCCAGCAGCCAAGGGCAGGACTATGAAGCTTTCTTT.